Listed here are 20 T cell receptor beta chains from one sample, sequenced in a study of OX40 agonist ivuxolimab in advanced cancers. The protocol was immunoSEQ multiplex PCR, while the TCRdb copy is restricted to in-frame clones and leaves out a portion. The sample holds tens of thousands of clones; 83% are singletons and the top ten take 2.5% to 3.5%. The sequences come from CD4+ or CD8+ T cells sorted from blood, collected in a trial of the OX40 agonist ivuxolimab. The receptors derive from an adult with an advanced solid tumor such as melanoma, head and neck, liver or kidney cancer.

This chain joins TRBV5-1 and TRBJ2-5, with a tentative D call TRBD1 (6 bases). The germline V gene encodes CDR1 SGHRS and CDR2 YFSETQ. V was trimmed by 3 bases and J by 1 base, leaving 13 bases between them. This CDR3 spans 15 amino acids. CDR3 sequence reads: CASSSNRVIQETQYF. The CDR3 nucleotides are TGCGCCAGCAGCTCAAACAGGGTAATCCAAGAGACCCAGTACTTC.

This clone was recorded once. The CDR3 DNA reads as TGTGCCAGCTGGGGCAACCAAGAGACCCAGTACTTC. Protein: CASWGNQETQYF. This rearrangement joins TRBV28 to TRBJ2-5; the D gene is possibly TRBD1 (5 bases). From germline, CDR1 is MDHEN and CDR2 SYDVKM. This CDR3 contains 12 residues. Trimming took off 8 bases at V and 0 bases at J, with 7 bases between the two ends.

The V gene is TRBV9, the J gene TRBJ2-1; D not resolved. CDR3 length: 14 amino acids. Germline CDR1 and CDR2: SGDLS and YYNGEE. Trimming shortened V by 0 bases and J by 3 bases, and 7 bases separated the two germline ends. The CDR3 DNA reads TGTGCCAGCAGCGTAGCTGGGGTCTACAATGAGCAGTTCTTC. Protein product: CASSVAGVYNEQFF.

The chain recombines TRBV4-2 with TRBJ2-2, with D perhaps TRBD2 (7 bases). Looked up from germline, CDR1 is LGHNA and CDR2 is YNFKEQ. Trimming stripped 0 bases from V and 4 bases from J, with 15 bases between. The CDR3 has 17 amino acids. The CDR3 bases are TGTGCCAGCAGCCAAGAGGGGGGGGCCCCGGTCACCGGGGAGCTGTTTTTT. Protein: CASSQEGGAPVTGELFF.

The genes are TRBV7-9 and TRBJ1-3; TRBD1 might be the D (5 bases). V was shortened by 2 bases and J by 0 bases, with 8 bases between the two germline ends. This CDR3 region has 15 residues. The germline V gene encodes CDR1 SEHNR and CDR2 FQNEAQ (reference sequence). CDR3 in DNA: TGTGCCAGCAGCTTACGGGGGGTCTCTGGAAACACCATATATTTT. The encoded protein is CASSLRGVSGNTIYF.

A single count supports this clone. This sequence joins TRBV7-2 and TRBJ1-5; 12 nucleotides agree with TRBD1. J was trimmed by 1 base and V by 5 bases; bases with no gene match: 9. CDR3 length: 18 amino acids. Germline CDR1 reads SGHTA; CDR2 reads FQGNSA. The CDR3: CASSPGTGGLLSNQPQHF. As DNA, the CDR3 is TGTGCCAGCAGCCCCGGGACAGGGGGCCTTCTAAGCAATCAGCCCCAGCATTTT.

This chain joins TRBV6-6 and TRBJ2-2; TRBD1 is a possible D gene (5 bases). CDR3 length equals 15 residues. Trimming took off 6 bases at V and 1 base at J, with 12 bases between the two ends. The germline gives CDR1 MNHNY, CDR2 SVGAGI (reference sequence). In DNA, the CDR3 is TGTGCCAGCAGCCTAAGACAGATGAACACCGGGGAGCTGTTTTTT. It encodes CASSLRQMNTGELFF.

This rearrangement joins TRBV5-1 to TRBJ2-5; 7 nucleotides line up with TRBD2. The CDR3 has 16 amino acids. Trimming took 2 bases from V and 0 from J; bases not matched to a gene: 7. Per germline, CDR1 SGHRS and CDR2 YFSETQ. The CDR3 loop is CASSFSPGGNQETQYF. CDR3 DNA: TGCGCCAGCAGCTTCTCTCCGGGGGGTAACCAAGAGACCCAGTACTTC.

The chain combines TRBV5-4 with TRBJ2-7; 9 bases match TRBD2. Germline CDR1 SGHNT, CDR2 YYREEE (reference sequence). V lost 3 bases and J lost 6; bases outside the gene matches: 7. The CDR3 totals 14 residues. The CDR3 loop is CASSSRGGRSEQYF. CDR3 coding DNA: TGTGCCAGCAGCTCGCGGGGGGGCCGATCCGAGCAGTACTTC.

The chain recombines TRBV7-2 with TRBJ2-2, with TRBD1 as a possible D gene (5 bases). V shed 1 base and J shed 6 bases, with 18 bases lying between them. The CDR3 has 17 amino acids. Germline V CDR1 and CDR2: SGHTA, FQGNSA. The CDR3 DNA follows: TGTGCCAGCAGCTTAGTAGTTGGGGCCACGGGTCCCGGGGAGCTGTTTTTT. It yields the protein CASSLVVGATGPGELFF.

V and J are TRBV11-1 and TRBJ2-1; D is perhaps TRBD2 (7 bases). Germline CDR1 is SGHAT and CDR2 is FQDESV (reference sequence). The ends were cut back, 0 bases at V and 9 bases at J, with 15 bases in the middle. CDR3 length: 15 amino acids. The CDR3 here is CASSLAGGLGFEQFF. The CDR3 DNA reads TGTGCCAGCAGCTTAGCGGGGGGGCTTGGATTTGAGCAGTTCTTC.

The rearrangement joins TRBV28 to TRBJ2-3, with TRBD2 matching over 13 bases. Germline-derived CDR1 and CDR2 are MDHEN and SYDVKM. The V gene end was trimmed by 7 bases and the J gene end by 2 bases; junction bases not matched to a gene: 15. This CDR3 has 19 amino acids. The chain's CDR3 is CASTAPLGTSGATTDTQYF. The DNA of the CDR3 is TGTGCCAGCACGGCCCCCCTCGGGACTAGCGGGGCTACCACAGATACGCAGTATTTT.

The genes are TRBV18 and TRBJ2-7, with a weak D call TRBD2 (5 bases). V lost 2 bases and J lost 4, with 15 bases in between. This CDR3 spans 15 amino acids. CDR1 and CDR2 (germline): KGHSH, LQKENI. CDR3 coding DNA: TGTGCCAGCTCACCAGTGGAGGACTTCTCTTACGAGCAGTACTTC. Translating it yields CASSPVEDFSYEQYF.

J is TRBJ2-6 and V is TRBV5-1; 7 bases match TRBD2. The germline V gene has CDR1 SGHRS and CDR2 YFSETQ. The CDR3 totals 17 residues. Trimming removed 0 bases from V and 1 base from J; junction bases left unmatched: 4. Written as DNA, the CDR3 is TGCGCCAGCAGCTTGGTCGGGGGAGGGTCTGGGGCCAACGTCCTGACTTTC. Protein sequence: CASSLVGGGSGANVLTF.

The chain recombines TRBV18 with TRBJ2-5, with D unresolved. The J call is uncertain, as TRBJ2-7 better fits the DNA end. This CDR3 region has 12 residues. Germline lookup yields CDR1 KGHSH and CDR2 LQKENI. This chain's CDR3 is CASSPAAYEQYF. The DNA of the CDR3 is TGTGCCAGCTCACCAGCAGCCTACGAGCAGTACTTC.

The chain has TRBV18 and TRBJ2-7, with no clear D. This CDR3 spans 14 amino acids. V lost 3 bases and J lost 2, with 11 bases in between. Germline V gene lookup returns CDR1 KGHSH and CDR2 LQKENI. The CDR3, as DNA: TGTGCCAGCTCACCGGCGGACGGACCCTACGAGCAGTACTTC. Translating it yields CASSPADGPYEQYF.

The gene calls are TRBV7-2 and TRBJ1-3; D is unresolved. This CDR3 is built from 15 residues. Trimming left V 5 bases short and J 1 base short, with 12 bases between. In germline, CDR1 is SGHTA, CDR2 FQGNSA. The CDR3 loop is CASSADTGSGNTIYF. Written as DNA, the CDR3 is TGTGCCAGCAGCGCCGACACGGGGTCTGGAAACACCATATATTTT.

CDR3 nucleotides: TGTGCCAGCACGCCACGACCGGGACAGGGCTCCTACAATGAGCAGTTCTTC. It codes for CASTPRPGQGSYNEQFF. The chain uses TRBV5-4 and TRBJ2-1, with TRBD1 identical over 9 bases. With 6 bases clipped from V and 0 bases from J, the junction kept 10 bases outside the gene matches. This CDR3 region has 17 residues. The germline V gene encodes CDR1 SGHNT and CDR2 YYREEE (reference sequence).

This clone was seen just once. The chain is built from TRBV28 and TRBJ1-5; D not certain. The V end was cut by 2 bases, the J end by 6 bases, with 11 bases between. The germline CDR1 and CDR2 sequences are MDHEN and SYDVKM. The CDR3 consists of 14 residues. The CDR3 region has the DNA TGTGCCAGCAGTTTAGGGCAGGTAGGTCAGCCCCAGCATTTT. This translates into CASSLGQVGQPQHF.

The CDR3 protein is CASSARTGADTQYF. In DNA, the CDR3 is TGTGCCAGCAGCGCCCGGACAGGGGCCGATACGCAGTATTTT. The chain carries TRBV9 and TRBJ2-3, with 9 bases that match TRBD1. Germline CDR1 and CDR2: SGDLS and YYNGEE. Trimming at V came to 3 bases and at J to 6 bases, leaving 5 bases not matched to a gene. The CDR3 extends over 14 amino acids.